Listed here are 26 T cell receptor beta chains from one sample, sequenced in a study of blood T cell repertoires in COVID-19. TCRdb keeps only in-frame clones here, not all; method: immunoSEQ multiplex PCR. In the table there are roughly 280,000 clones, over 80% of which are singletons. The sample was peripheral blood. Receptors were obtained from a man aged 60-69 years who had recovered from COVID-19.

This chain uses TRBV7-8 with TRBJ1-4, with D perhaps matching TRBD1 (5 bases). CDR1 SGHVS and CDR2 FQNEAQ come from the germline V gene. The CDR3 is made up of 15 amino acids. V lost 5 bases and J lost 3, with 13 bases in between. The CDR3 reads CASSPKGHPNEKLFF. CDR3 in DNA: TGTGCCAGCAGCCCCAAGGGGCATCCTAATGAAAAACTGTTTTTT.

The table lists this clone with a count of one. This chain joins TRBV7-8 and TRBJ2-5, with 8 bases aligning to TRBD2. V shed 4 bases and J 5 bases; nucleotides not matched to a gene: 12. This CDR3 is 16 amino acids long. Germline assignment: CDR1 SGHVS and CDR2 FQNEAQ. The DNA for the CDR3 is TGTGCCAGCAGCTATAAGAGCGGGAGTTTGGGTGAGACCCAGTACTTC. Its translation is CASSYKSGSLGETQYF. The variable domain in full, completed from reference TRBV7-8 and TRBJ2-5, reads GAGVSQSPRYKVAKRGQDVALRCDPISGHVSLFWYQQALGQGPEFLTYFQNEAQLDKSGLPSDRFFAERPEGSVSTLKIQRTQQEDSAVYLCASSYKSGSLGETQYFGPGTRLLVL.

V gene TRBV19 combines with J gene TRBJ1-5; no reliable D call. CDR1 is LNHDA and CDR2 is SQIVND in the germline V gene (reference sequence). Trimming removed 3 bases from V and 6 bases from J, with 9 bases in between. The CDR3 totals 13 residues. CDR3 sequence: CASSIGVGQPQHF. In DNA, the CDR3 is TGTGCCAGTAGTATCGGGGTTGGTCAGCCCCAGCATTTT.

In nucleotides, the CDR3 is TGTGCCAGCAGGCCAGGGTCTAGGTCTGGAAACACCATATATTTT. Protein product: CASRPGSRSGNTIYF. The chain joins TRBV7-2 to TRBJ1-3; D is perhaps TRBD1 (5 bases). CDR1 is SGHTA and CDR2 is FQGNSA in the germline V gene. The CDR3 totals 15 residues. V was pared by 6 bases and J by 1 base, with 13 bases between.

This chain joins TRBV10-2 and TRBJ2-2; 8 bases line up with TRBD2. Trimming took 8 bases from V and 0 from J; bases not matched to a gene: 14. This CDR3 is 18 amino acids long. Germline assignment: CDR1 WSHSY and CDR2 SAAADI. Here the CDR3 reads CASSLKGFSGANTGELFF. The CDR3 DNA reads as TGCGCCAGCTCCTTAAAGGGGTTTAGCGGGGCGAACACCGGGGAGCTGTTTTTT.

This chain links TRBV6-1 with TRBJ2-2, with 8 nucleotides matching TRBD1. The length of the CDR3 is 18 residues. V lost 2 bases, J lost 2 bases, and 10 bases stayed unmatched. Germline V gene data show CDR1 as MNHNS and CDR2 as SASEGT. Written as DNA, the CDR3 is TGTGCCAGCAGTGAACAACCGGGACAGGTGATAAACACCGGGGAGCTGTTTTTT. Translation gives CASSEQPGQVINTGELFF.

This chain links TRBV7-2 with TRBJ2-1, with TRBD2 matching over 7 bases. Germline CDR1 and CDR2: SGHTA and FQGNSA. The CDR3 is 18 amino acids. J was trimmed by 0 bases and V by 5 bases; bases with no gene match: 13. The DNA for the CDR3 is TGTGCCAGCAGCGCTAGCGGTTGGTCTAGCGGCTCCTACAATGAGCAGTTCTTC. Its translation is CASSASGWSSGSYNEQFF.

The J gene is TRBJ1-1, the V gene TRBV19, with TRBD1 matching 7 bases. Unmatched junction bases numbered 9, after V lost 6 bases and J lost 5 bases. The CDR3 totals 14 residues. Germline V gene sequence: CDR1 LNHDA, CDR2 SQIVND (reference sequence). Here the CDR3 reads CASRARQGWTEAFF. CDR3 sequence (DNA): TGTGCCAGTAGGGCTCGACAGGGTTGGACTGAAGCTTTCTTT.

Points on this clone: At the DNA level, this CDR3 is encoded by other sequences in the same sample as well. CDR3 DNA: TGTGCCAGCAGCCGGACTAGCGGTAACACCGGGGAGCTGTTTTTT. This gives the protein CASSRTSGNTGELFF. V gene TRBV7-9 combines with J gene TRBJ2-2; 10 bases match TRBD2. V trimming: 5 bases; J trimming: 2 bases; junction bases outside the gene matches: 2. Germline values: CDR1 SEHNR, CDR2 FQNEAQ (reference sequence). The CDR3 covers 15 residues.

V usage is TRBV2 and J usage is TRBJ2-1; D uncertain. Trimming took 4 bases from V and 9 from J, leaving 10 bases between them. From germline, CDR1 is SNHLY and CDR2 FYNNEI. The CDR3 loop spans 12 amino acids. CDR3 protein: CASSGLNGEQFF. The CDR3 DNA reads TGTGCCAGCAGTGGACTGAACGGTGAGCAGTTCTTC.

The chain has TRBV30 and TRBJ1-3, with TRBD1 matching over 8 bases. The CDR3 totals 18 residues. Trimming at V came to 3 bases and at J to 2 bases, leaving 15 bases not matched to a gene. Germline values: CDR1 GTSNPN, CDR2 SVGIG (reference sequence). CDR3 amino acids: CAWSGQGSTPRTGNTIYF. The CDR3 DNA sequence: TGTGCCTGGAGCGGACAGGGTTCAACGCCAAGGACTGGAAACACCATATATTTT.

The chain joins TRBV9 to TRBJ1-5, with TRBD1 matching over 7 bases. The V and J ends lost 7 bases and 4 bases, in that order; junction bases with no gene match: 2. Germline CDR1 is SGDLS and CDR2 is YYNGEE. This CDR3 comprises 12 residues. The DNA of the CDR3 is TGTGCCAGCGGGACAGATAATCAGCCCCAGCATTTT. Translating gives CASGTDNQPQHF.

The genes are TRBV12-5 and TRBJ2-3, with D possibly matching TRBD2 (5 bases). V gave up 1 base and J gave up 0 bases, with 11 bases separating them. The CDR3 has 16 amino acids. Germline lookup yields CDR1 LGHNT and CDR2 FRNRAP. The CDR3 region is CASGLGTATSTDTQYF. In nucleotides, the CDR3 is TGTGCTAGTGGTTTGGGGACTGCTACTAGCACAGATACGCAGTATTTT. The whole variable domain, filled in from reference TRBV12-5 and TRBJ2-3, reads DARVTQTPRHKVTEMGQEVTMRCQPILGHNTVFWYRQTMMQGLELLAYFRNRAPLDDSGMPKDRFSAEMPDATLATLKIQPSEPRDSAVYFCASGLGTATSTDTQYFGPGTRLTVL.

CDR3 nucleotides: TGTGCCAGCAGTTTATCGGGGCTAGGGAACACTGAAGCTTTCTTT. Its translation: CASSLSGLGNTEAFF. The chain is built from TRBV27 and TRBJ1-1; D possibly corresponds to TRBD1 (5 bases). V lost 0 bases and J lost 1, with 9 bases in between. There are 15 residues in the CDR3. Per germline, CDR1 MNHEY and CDR2 SMNVEV (reference sequence).

This clone was observed once. This rearrangement joins TRBV5-1 to TRBJ1-4; tentative D call: TRBD1 (6 bases). Germline values: CDR1 SGHRS, CDR2 YFSETQ. CDR3 size: 16 residues. V lost 4 bases and J lost 7, with 20 bases in between. The CDR3 here is CASSPTQGTLGEKLFF. In DNA, the CDR3 is TGCGCCAGCAGCCCAACTCAGGGGACCCTTGGTGAAAAACTGTTTTTT.

This chain connects TRBV5-8 to TRBJ1-1; 9 nucleotides match TRBD1. Trimming cost V 4 bases and J 1 base; bases outside gene matches: 14. From germline, CDR1 is SGHTS and CDR2 YDEGEE. This CDR3 is built from 18 residues. The CDR3 reads CASSGGTGTGRWNTEAFF. Written as DNA, the CDR3 is TGTGCCAGCAGCGGGGGGACCGGGACAGGGCGTTGGAACACTGAAGCTTTCTTT.

This clone has just one count. The chain carries TRBV6-6 and TRBJ2-3, with D tentatively TRBD1 (7 bases). Trimming took off 5 bases at V and 2 bases at J, with 14 bases between the two ends. Germline V gene sequence: CDR1 MNHNY, CDR2 SVGAGI (reference sequence). The CDR3 is 15 residues long. The CDR3 DNA is TGTGCCAGCAGTCCCCAGGGGGGTCTCACAGATACGCAGTATTTT. Its translation is CASSPQGGLTDTQYF.

The chain joins TRBV30 to TRBJ1-6, with 7 bases aligning to TRBD1. The V and J ends lost 5 bases and 14 bases, in that order; junction bases with no gene match: 18. This CDR3 contains 15 residues. CDR1 and CDR2 from the germline V gene are GTSNPN and SVGIG (reference sequence). The CDR3 loop is CAWERGGGPQGALHF. CDR3 bases: TGTGCCTGGGAACGCGGCGGGGGGCCCCAGGGGGCCCTCCACTTT.

There are a few counts of this clone. V is TRBV25-1 and J is TRBJ1-2, with 8 bases identical to TRBD1. The CDR3 contains 14 residues. Germline CDR1 is MGHDK and CDR2 is SYGVNS. V was clipped by 1 base and J by 7 bases; unmatched bases: 5. Here the CDR3 reads CASSESARGLGYTF. CDR3 DNA: TGTGCCAGCAGTGAATCTGCCAGGGGGCTTGGCTACACCTTC.

The chain combines TRBV5-4 with TRBJ2-1; possible D gene TRBD2, 6 bases. Trimming took 3 bases from V and 5 from J, leaving 9 bases between them. Per the germline V gene, CDR1 is SGHNT and CDR2 is YYREEE (reference sequence). The CDR3 extends over 13 amino acids. In nucleotides, the CDR3 is TGTGCCAGCAGCTCGCCGGGGGACAATGAGCAGTTCTTC. As protein: CASSSPGDNEQFF.

This chain joins TRBV27 and TRBJ2-2, with D perhaps matching TRBD2 (6 bases). The CDR3 loop spans 16 amino acids. CDR1 MNHEY and CDR2 SMNVEV come from the germline V gene (reference sequence). V lost 1 base and J 6 bases, leaving 15 bases between the germline ends. The CDR3 region is CASSLWQGLGAGELFF. DNA of the CDR3: TGTGCCAGCAGTTTATGGCAGGGACTGGGAGCCGGGGAGCTGTTTTTT.

The V gene is TRBV6-5, the J gene TRBJ2-1, with 15 bases matching TRBD2. Germline assignment: CDR1 MNHEY and CDR2 SVGAGI. The V and J ends lost 6 bases and 14 bases, in that order; junction bases with no gene match: 11. This CDR3 has 15 residues. CDR3 sequence reads: CASREGLAGGMYEFF. CDR3 sequence (DNA): TGTGCCAGCAGAGAGGGACTAGCGGGGGGAATGTACGAGTTCTTC.

The J gene is TRBJ2-1, the V gene TRBV29-1; the D gene is possibly TRBD1 (5 bases). Germline V gives CDR1 SQVTM, CDR2 ANQGSEA. This CDR3 region has 13 residues. V was cut by 1 base and J by 5 bases, with 9 bases left in between. As DNA, the CDR3 is TGCAGCGTTGAAGGGGAAGGGGACAATGAGCAGTTCTTC. Translated, it gives CSVEGEGDNEQFF.

The rearrangement uses TRBV7-9 and TRBJ2-5; tentatively, D is TRBD2 (5 bases). Germline V CDR1 and CDR2: SEHNR, FQNEAQ (reference sequence). The V end was cut by 5 bases, the J end by 1 base, with 11 bases between. This CDR3 spans 14 amino acids. CDR3 nucleotide sequence: TGTGCCAGCAGCCCCATTGGGAGCCAAGAGACCCAGTACTTC. This codes for CASSPIGSQETQYF.

The rearrangement joins TRBV2 to TRBJ1-1, with unresolved D. V lost 7 bases to trimming and J lost 11 bases, with 17 bases between them. The CDR3 totals 12 residues. Germline V CDR1 and CDR2: SNHLY, FYNNEI. CDR3 in DNA: TGTGCCAGCAATGAGGAGGTAGCAGCCGCTTTCTTT. Its protein is CASNEEVAAAFF.

The genes are TRBV5-1 and TRBJ2-3; 7 bases are shared with TRBD1. The germline gives CDR1 SGHRS, CDR2 YFSETQ. V was pared by 0 bases and J by 3 bases, with 1 base of the junction left unmatched. The CDR3 sequence is 14 residues long. CDR3 coding DNA: TGCGCCAGCAGCTTGGAGACAGGGACAGATACGCAGTATTTT. As protein: CASSLETGTDTQYF.